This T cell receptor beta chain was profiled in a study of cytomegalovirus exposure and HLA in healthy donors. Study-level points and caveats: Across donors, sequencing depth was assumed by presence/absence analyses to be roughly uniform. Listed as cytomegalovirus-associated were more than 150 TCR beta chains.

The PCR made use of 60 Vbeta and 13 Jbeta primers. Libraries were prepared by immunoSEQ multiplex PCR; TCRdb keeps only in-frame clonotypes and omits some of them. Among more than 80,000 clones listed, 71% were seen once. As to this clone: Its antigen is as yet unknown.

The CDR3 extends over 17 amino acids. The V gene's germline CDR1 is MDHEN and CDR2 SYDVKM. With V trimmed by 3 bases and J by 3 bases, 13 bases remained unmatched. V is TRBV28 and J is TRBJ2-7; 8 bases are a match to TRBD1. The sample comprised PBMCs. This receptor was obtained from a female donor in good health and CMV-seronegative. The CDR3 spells CASSFNRLQGAVYEQYF. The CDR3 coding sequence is TGTGCCAGCAGTTTTAATCGGCTCCAGGGGGCAGTCTACGAGCAGTACTTC.